The source of this T cell receptor beta chain is a study of cytomegalovirus exposure and HLA in healthy donors. Findings of the study overall: Upon later analysis, TCR association rates were observed to vary by HLA locus, being highest for DRB1 and lowest for HLA-C.

Concerning this clone: Its antigen is as yet unknown.

The J segment lost 3 bases and the V segment lost 0 bases, leaving 14 bases of the junction unmatched. Germline V gene data show CDR1 as GTSNPN and CDR2 as SVGIG (reference sequence). This CDR3 is built from 18 residues. 13 Jbeta primers and 60 Vbeta primers were used for the PCR. Per the study methods: An analysis that came later counted roughly 87 million unique TCR beta chains, approximately 10 million shared. Profiling relied on immunoSEQ multiplex PCR, and the TCRdb table lists in-frame clones only, not all of them. Clonal size and the V and J genes are those of that table, whereas D and trimming came from the DNA. The sample has some 120,000 clones, approximately 80% seen once.

The chain recombines TRBV30 with TRBJ2-7; TRBD1 matches at 10 bases. Sequencing was performed on PBMCs. The TCR was taken from a woman aged 40 to 50 in good health and CMV-seropositive. This CDR3 is CAWSVNRDRGSKGYEQYF. DNA for the CDR3: TGTGCCTGGAGTGTAAACCGGGACAGGGGATCTAAAGGCTACGAGCAGTACTTC.